Below, 21 T cell receptor beta chains from the same sample are listed, as sequenced in a study of beta chain features in type 1 diabetes. Antigen specificity for these receptors is unknown. cDNA synthesis used the whole RNA isolate, giving expressed TCRB sequences. TCRdb's copy holds only in-frame clones and misses some; the assay was immunoSEQ multiplex PCR. This table has 130,000 or so clones, approximately 15% appearing once. Study-level findings and limits: Researchers report that Type 1 diabetes patients had moderately but significantly shorter TCRB CDR3s across all four CD4+ subsets.

The specimen was central memory CD4+ T cells from blood. Source of these receptors: a man aged 18 to 35 with type 1 diabetes.

The chain carries TRBV7-2 and TRBJ2-7; no definite D call. The germline V and J ends were trimmed by 11 bases and 4 bases, with 18 bases remaining between them. Per the germline V gene, CDR1 is SGHTA and CDR2 is FQGNSA. The CDR3 contains 13 residues. The CDR3 here is CASTYSQQYEQYF. The CDR3 DNA reads TGTGCCTCCACATATTCCCAACAATACGAGCAGTACTTC.

The chain joins TRBV5-1 to TRBJ2-2; D is possibly TRBD2 (6 bases). This CDR3 has 15 amino acids. The germline gives CDR1 SGHRS, CDR2 YFSETQ. The V end lost 0 bases, the J end lost 2 bases, and 8 bases lay between the germline ends. The CDR3 region is CASSLGGDNTGELFF. In DNA form, the CDR3 reads TGCGCCAGCAGCTTGGGCGGGGATAACACCGGGGAGCTGTTTTTT.

The rearrangement uses TRBV6-5 and TRBJ1-1; no reliable D call. The germline V gene has CDR1 MNHEY and CDR2 SVGAGI. Trimming took off 2 bases at V and 0 bases at J, with 4 bases between the two ends. CDR3 size: 13 residues. The CDR3 spells CASSYGMNTEAFF. For the CDR3, the DNA is TGTGCCAGCAGTTACGGGATGAACACTGAAGCTTTCTTT.

The gene calls are TRBV30 and TRBJ2-5; D is perhaps TRBD2 (6 bases). The germline V and J ends were trimmed by 1 base and 7 bases, with 13 bases remaining between them. The CDR3 is 13 residues long. Germline-derived CDR1 and CDR2 are GTSNPN and SVGIG (reference sequence). CDR3 bases: TGTGCCTGGAGTGGCGGAGGGGTTGGGACCCAGTACTTC. This translates into CAWSGGGVGTQYF.

This clone was counted between two and nine times. This chain links TRBV7-2 with TRBJ2-5, with D possibly being TRBD2 (5 bases). In germline, CDR1 is SGHTA, CDR2 FQGNSA. The CDR3 consists of 14 residues. V was shortened by 3 bases and J by 5 bases, with 13 bases between the two germline ends. In DNA, the CDR3 is TGTGCCAGCAGCTTGATGCTGAGGGTTGAGACCCAGTACTTC. Its translation: CASSLMLRVETQYF.

In its sample, this clone was seen a few times. This chain connects TRBV2 to TRBJ2-7; 8 nucleotides match TRBD1. Looked up from germline, CDR1 is SNHLY and CDR2 is FYNNEI. CDR3 length equals 12 residues. With V trimmed by 8 bases and J by 3 bases, 3 bases remained unmatched. The CDR3 loop is CASLDRVYEQYF. Here the CDR3 DNA reads TGTGCCAGCTTGGACAGGGTCTACGAGCAGTACTTC.

The chain joins TRBV29-1 to TRBJ2-5; 7 bases fit TRBD2. The tail of the sequence fits TRBJ2-7 better, so the J call may be wrong. CDR1 and CDR2 (germline): SQVTM, ANQGSEA. The CDR3 is 13 amino acids. DNA of the CDR3: TGCAGCGTTGGGCGGGAGTTCCCCTACGAGCAGTACTTC. Translation gives CSVGREFPYEQYF.

In its sample, this clone was seen a few times. This sequence joins TRBV7-9 and TRBJ1-3; D remains unclear. Germline CDR1 SEHNR, CDR2 FQNEAQ (reference sequence). The length of the CDR3 is 15 residues. V lost 1 base and J lost 0, with 7 bases in between. CDR3 in amino acids: CASSLEAFSGNTIYF. The CDR3 coding sequence is TGTGCCAGCAGCTTAGAGGCCTTCTCTGGAAACACCATATATTTT. The full variable domain, its missing parts supplied by reference TRBV7-9 and TRBJ1-3, is DTGVSQNPRHKITKRGQNVTFRCDPISEHNRLYWYRQTLGQGPEFLTYFQNEAQLEKSRLLSDRFSAERPKGSFSTLEIQRTEQGDSAMYLCASSLEAFSGNTIYFGEGSWLTVV.

Comment on this clone: This sample also contains other DNA sequences that code for the same CDR3. The V call is TRBV9, the J call TRBJ2-2; 8 bases are shared with TRBD2. This CDR3 has 16 residues. V was pared by 0 bases and J by 4 bases, with 5 bases of the junction left unmatched. Germline values: CDR1 SGDLS, CDR2 YYNGEE. CDR3 coding DNA: TGTGCCAGCAGCGTAGAGGGGCTAGCGGGCACCGGGGAGCTGTTTTTT. Amino acids: CASSVEGLAGTGELFF.

In this sample, this clone turned up a few times. J is TRBJ1-3 and V is TRBV23-1; no clear D. TRBV23-1 is known as an ORF, though its function is uncertain. This CDR3 has 18 amino acids. V was pared by 3 bases and J by 3 bases, with 21 bases between. Written as DNA, the CDR3 is TGCGCCAGCAGTCATCCTAGTTTGAGGCTTAGCTTTGGAAACACCATATATTTT. It specifies CASSHPSLRLSFGNTIYF.

This clone turned up a few times. J is TRBJ2-3 and V is TRBV2, with a possible D match to TRBD2 (6 bases). Looked up from germline, CDR1 is SNHLY and CDR2 is FYNNEI. The CDR3 has 15 residues. Trimming removed 4 bases from V and 4 bases from J, with 15 bases in between. CDR3 in amino acids: CASSAPSAFSDTQYF. The CDR3 DNA reads as TGTGCCAGCAGTGCGCCTAGCGCCTTCTCAGATACGCAGTATTTT.

This clone showed up just a few times. The chain joins TRBV30 to TRBJ2-2, with 8 bases matching TRBD2. The CDR3 extends over 15 amino acids. From germline, CDR1 is GTSNPN and CDR2 SVGIG (reference sequence). The V and J ends lost 2 bases and 5 bases, in that order; junction bases with no gene match: 7. CDR3 sequence: CAWSFGTSGTGELFF. The DNA for the CDR3 is TGTGCCTGGAGTTTTGGGACTAGTGGAACCGGGGAGCTGTTTTTT.

In its sample, this clone ranks as medium-sized (0.01 to 0.1%). Other DNA sequences within the sample encode an identical CDR3. V is TRBV30 and J is TRBJ2-3, with D perhaps given as TRBD1 or TRBD2 (5 bases each). Germline values: CDR1 GTSNPN, CDR2 SVGIG (reference sequence). The ends were cut back, 3 bases at V and 6 bases at J, with 7 bases in the middle. This CDR3 is 11 amino acids long. CDR3 sequence: CAWSWGDTQYF. For the CDR3, the DNA is TGTGCCTGGAGCTGGGGGGATACGCAGTATTTT.

On this clone: Other DNA sequences from this sample encode an identical CDR3 as well. The CDR3 DNA follows: TGTGCCAGCAGTCCCCCAACAGGTCCCGGCTACACCTTC. Amino acids: CASSPPTGPGYTF. The chain employs TRBV28 and TRBJ1-2; tentatively, D is TRBD1 (5 bases). The V end was cut by 5 bases, the J end by 8 bases, with 15 bases between. The CDR3 totals 13 residues. CDR1 and CDR2 from the germline V gene are MDHEN and SYDVKM.

This clone was counted only a few times. The CDR3 coding sequence is TGTGCCAGCAGCTTGCGGCCCGCTAACAATGAGCAGTTCTTC. Translated, it gives CASSLRPANNEQFF. The rearrangement links TRBV5-8 to TRBJ2-1; D not certain. CDR1 and CDR2 (germline): SGHTS, YDEGEE. The ends were cut back, 1 base at V and 5 bases at J, with 10 bases in the middle. The CDR3 is 14 amino acids. The variable domain in full, completed from reference TRBV5-8 and TRBJ2-1, reads EAGVTQSPTHLIKTRGQQATLRCSPISGHTSVYWYQQALGLGLQFLLWYDEGEERNRGNFPPRFSGRQFPNYSSELNVNALELEDSALYLCASSLRPANNEQFFGPGTRLTVL.

This clone has just a few counts. The V call is TRBV5-1, the J call TRBJ1-1; D is perhaps TRBD1 (6 bases). CDR1 SGHRS and CDR2 YFSETQ come from the germline V gene. V was shortened by 4 bases and J by 0 bases, with 10 bases between the two germline ends. This CDR3 has 14 residues. The CDR3 DNA is TGCGCCAGCAGCGGGGGGCAAATGAACACTGAAGCTTTCTTT. Translating it yields CASSGGQMNTEAFF.

This clone was recorded a few times. This sample includes further DNA sequences coding for the same CDR3. The gene calls are TRBV7-3 and TRBJ2-3; 8 bases map to TRBD2. Per the germline V gene, CDR1 is SGHTA and CDR2 is FQGTGA. The CDR3 is made up of 15 amino acids. The J segment lost 4 bases and the V segment lost 1 base, leaving 4 bases of the junction unmatched. The CDR3 DNA sequence: TGTGCCAGCAGCTTAATCGGGGGGGCCGCAGATACGCAGTATTTT. Translated, it gives CASSLIGGAADTQYF.

The J gene is TRBJ2-7, the V gene TRBV10-3, with 7 bases fitting TRBD1. CDR3 length: 13 amino acids. V was pared by 4 bases and J by 3 bases, with 3 bases of the junction left unmatched. Germline lookup yields CDR1 ENHRY and CDR2 SYGVKD. CDR3 amino acids: CAISGDRVYEQYF. CDR3 sequence (DNA): TGTGCCATCAGTGGCGACAGGGTCTACGAGCAGTACTTC.

CDR3 protein: CASSLLGQGTGELFF. DNA for the CDR3: TGTGCCAGCAGCCTTCTAGGGCAAGGGACCGGGGAGCTGTTTTTT. The chain has TRBV7-2 and TRBJ2-2; D is unresolved. Trimming cost V 5 bases and J 5 bases, with 15 bases left between them. The CDR3 is 15 residues long. Germline-derived CDR1 and CDR2 are SGHTA and FQGNSA.

This clone has a handful of counts. The rearrangement joins TRBV5-4 to TRBJ2-7; D unclear. CDR3 length equals 12 residues. The germline V gene has CDR1 SGHNT and CDR2 YYREEE (reference sequence). V lost 1 base and J 4 bases, leaving 6 bases between the germline ends. This CDR3 is CASSLIEYEQYF. CDR3 sequence (DNA): TGTGCCAGCAGCTTGATCGAATACGAGCAGTACTTC.

This clone was counted between two and nine times. The V gene is TRBV14, the J gene TRBJ2-5, with D uncertain. V was shortened by 4 bases and J by 2 bases, with 8 bases between the two germline ends. CDR1 and CDR2 from the germline V gene are SGHDN and FVKESK. This CDR3 has 13 residues. CDR3 sequence: CASSPRNQETQYF. CDR3 DNA sequence: TGTGCCAGCAGCCCCCGTAATCAAGAGACCCAGTACTTC.